What follows is one TCR beta chain and its context. Its antigen is currently not known. One base away there is no much larger clone; base qualities are not given. Library generation was performed with the immunoSEQ multiplex PCR assay. Each sample had 80,000 to 100,000 TCR templates assayed by the deep sequencing platform. Genomic DNA extracted from sorted T cells was used for TCRbeta CDR3 sequencing. The source study handled its data this way. The R programming language was used for clonal analysis of the TCRbeta CDR3 data. Alloreactive CD4+ and CD8+ clones were defined by comparing unstimulated samples with post-reaction CFSE-low samples. Regulatory or non-regulatory origin of alloreactive CD4+ clones was assigned by matching sequences to the sorted unstimulated Treg and non-Treg repertoires. As stored in TCRdb, this immuneACCESS dataset retains in-frame rearrangements with V and J assigned. A fraction of the clones does not appear; measured against another copy, unresolved V genes explain less than half of the discrepancy, and the remainder lacks a known reason. V and J calls and clone size are given by that table; D and trimming were obtained from the DNA. The sample table records around 100,000 clones; about 93% of these occur just once. The ten top clones hold roughly 1.1% of the sample.

The data belong to a study of siplizumab effects on memory and regulatory T cells (dated by TCRdb to about 2019). For the wider study: The study looked at the effect of siplizumab, an anti-CD2 antibody, on alloreactive T-cell subsets in allogeneic mixed lymphocyte reactions made from human PBMCs.

TCRbeta CDR3 sequencing was performed on sorted unstimulated T cells and on proliferating T cells recovered from mixed lymphocyte reactions. Fresh whole blood from more than 9 HLA-typed healthy donors served as the source for isolating PBMCs. Broad study findings and their caveats: Among mappable alloreactive CD4+ clones, an average Treg-derived fraction of over 60% was observed with siplizumab, compared with roughly 28% in control reactions. Whether proliferating Tregs from siplizumab cultures actually had suppressive function was not functionally confirmed. Siplizumab significantly reduced the cumulative frequency of alloreactive sequences traceable to unstimulated CD4+ memory T cells. Unstimulated naive T cells appeared more diverse than memory T cells, and naive cells seemed to contribute substantially to the alloresponse. Sequences below about 10^-5 frequency were poorly captured, so only a minor fraction of alloreactive clones could be mapped to unstimulated subsets. A naive or memory phenotype could not be assigned to roughly 80-95% of proliferating CD4+ or CD8+ clones.

The clonotype was recovered from a human donor in good health. Sequencing input: CD4+ T cells sorted from blood.

The DNA sequence is as follows: TGTGCCTGGAACCGACCCCCGGGCACGACCGGGGAGCTGTTTTTT. Its amino acids are CAWNRPPGTTGELFF. The rearrangement joined TRBV30 to TRBJ2-2; no D gene can be assigned with confidence. Including the terminal cysteine and phenylalanine, the CDR3 comprises 15 residues. Solely the CDR3 DNA is kept, with 45 bases framed from the first base. V and J lose 4 bases and 5 bases, and a span of 17 bases separates them. From the germline V gene (reference sequence), CDR1 is GTSNPN and CDR2 is SVGIG. The entire variable domain, with the stretches around the CDR3 drawn from the reference TRBV30 and TRBJ2-2 proteins, is SQTIHQWPATLVQPVGSPLSLECTVEGTSNPNLYWYRQAAGRGLQLLFYSVGIGQISSEVPQNLSASRPQDRQFILSSKKLLLSDSGFYLCAWNRPPGTTGELFFGEGSRLTVL.